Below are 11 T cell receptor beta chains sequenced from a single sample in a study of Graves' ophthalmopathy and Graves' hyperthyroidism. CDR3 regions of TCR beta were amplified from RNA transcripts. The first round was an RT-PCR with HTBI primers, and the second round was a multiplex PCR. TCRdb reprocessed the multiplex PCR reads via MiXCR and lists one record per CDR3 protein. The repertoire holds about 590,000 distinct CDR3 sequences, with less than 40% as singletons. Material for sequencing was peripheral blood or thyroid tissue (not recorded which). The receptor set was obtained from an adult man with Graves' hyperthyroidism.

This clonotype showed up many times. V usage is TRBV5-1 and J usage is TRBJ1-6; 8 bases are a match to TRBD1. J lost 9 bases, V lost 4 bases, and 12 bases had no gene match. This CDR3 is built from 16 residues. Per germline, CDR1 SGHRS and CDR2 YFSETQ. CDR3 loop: CASSPDGQGQRSPLHF. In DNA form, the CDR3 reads TGCGCCAGCAGCCCAGACGGACAGGGTCAACGTTCACCCCTCCACTTT.

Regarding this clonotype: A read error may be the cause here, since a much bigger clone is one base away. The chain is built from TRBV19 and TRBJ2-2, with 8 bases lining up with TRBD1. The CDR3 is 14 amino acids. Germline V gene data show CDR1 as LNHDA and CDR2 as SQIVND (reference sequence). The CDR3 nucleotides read TGTGCCGGTAGTACAGGGGGGATCACCGGGGAGCTGTTTTTT. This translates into CAGSTGGITGELFF.

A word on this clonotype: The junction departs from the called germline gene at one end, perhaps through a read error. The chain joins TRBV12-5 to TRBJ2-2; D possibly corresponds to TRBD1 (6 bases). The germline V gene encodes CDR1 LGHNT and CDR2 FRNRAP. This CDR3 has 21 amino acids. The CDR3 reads CASGLVLLSTTGTSSYNEQFF. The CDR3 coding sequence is TGTGCTAGTGGTTTGGTACTCTTGAGTACCACAGGGACCAGCTCCTACAATGAGCAGTTTTTT.

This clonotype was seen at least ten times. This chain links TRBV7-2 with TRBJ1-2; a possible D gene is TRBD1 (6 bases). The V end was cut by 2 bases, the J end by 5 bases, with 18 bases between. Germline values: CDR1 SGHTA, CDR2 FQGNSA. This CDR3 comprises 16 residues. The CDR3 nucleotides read TGTGCCAGCAGCTTAAAGGGAGGGGGGGGTCGGTATGGCTACACCTTC. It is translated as CASSLKGGGGRYGYTF.

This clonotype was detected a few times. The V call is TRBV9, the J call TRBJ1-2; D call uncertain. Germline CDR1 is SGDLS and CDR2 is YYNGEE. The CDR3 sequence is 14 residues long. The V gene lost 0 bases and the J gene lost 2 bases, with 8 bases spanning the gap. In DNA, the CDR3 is TGTGCCAGCAGCGTAGAGTTAGAGAACTATGGCTACACCTTC. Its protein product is CASSVELENYGYTF.

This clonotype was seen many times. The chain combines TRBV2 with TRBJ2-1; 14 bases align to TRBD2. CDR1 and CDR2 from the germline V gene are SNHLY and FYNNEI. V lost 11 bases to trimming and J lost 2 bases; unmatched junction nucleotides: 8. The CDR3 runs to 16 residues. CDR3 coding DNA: TGTGCCGGAAGGACTAGCGGGGGGACAGCCTACAATGAGCAGTTCTTC. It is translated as CAGRTSGGTAYNEQFF.

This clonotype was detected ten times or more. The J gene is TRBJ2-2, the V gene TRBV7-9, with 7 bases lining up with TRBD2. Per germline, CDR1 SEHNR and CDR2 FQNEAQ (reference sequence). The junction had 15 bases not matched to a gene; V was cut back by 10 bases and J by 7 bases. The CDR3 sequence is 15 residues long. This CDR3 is CATVRTFSGNGELFF. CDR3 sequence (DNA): TGTGCCACCGTCAGAACCTTCAGCGGGAACGGGGAGCTGTTTTTT.

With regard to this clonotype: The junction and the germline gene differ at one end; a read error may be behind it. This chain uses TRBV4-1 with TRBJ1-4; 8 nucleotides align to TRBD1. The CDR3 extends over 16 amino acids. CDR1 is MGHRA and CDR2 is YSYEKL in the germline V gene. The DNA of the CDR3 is TGTGCCAGCAGCCAAGGAAGACAGGGGACTGATGAAAAACTGTTTTTT. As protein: CASSQGRQGTDEKLFF.

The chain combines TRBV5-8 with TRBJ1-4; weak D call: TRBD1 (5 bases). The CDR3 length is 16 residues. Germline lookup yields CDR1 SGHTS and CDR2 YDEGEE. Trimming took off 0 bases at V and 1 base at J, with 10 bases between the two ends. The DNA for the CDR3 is TGTGCCAGCAGCTTGGGGGGCGGAGGAACTAATGAAAAACTGTTTTTT. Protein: CASSLGGGGTNEKLFF.

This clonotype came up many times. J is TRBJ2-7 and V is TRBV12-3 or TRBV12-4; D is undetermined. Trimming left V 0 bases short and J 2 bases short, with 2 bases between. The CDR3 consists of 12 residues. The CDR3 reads CASSLATYEQYF. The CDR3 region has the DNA TGTGCCAGCAGTTTAGCGACCTACGAGCAGTACTTC.

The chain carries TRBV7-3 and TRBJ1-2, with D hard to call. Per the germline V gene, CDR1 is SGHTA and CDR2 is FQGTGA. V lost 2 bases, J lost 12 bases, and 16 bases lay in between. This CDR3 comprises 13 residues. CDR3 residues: CASSLEGRSGNTF. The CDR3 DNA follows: TGTGCCAGCAGCTTAGAGGGCCGCTCTGGAAACACCTTC. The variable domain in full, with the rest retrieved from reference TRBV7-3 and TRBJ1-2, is GAGVSQTPSNKVTEKGKYVELRCDPISGHTALYWYRQSLGQGPEFLIYFQGTGAADDSGLPNDRFFAVRPEGSVSTLKIQRTERGDSAVYLCASSLEGRSGNTFGSGTRLTVV.